The clone carrying this T cell receptor (beta chain) was counted only a few times. Here immunoSEQ multiplex PCR was the method, and the copy in TCRdb shows in-frame clones only, minus some. The data show 120,000 or so clones, roughly nine tenths seen once. The data were obtained in a study of T cell responses to AZD1222 COVID-19 vaccine. From germline, CDR1 is SGHNT and CDR2 YENEEA. The germline V and J ends were trimmed by 5 bases and 5 bases, with 12 bases remaining between them. This CDR3 comprises 13 residues. The chain uses TRBV11-3 and TRBJ1-1; no clear D gene. The sequences come from peripheral blood, collected on day 0 of AZD1222 vaccination. This receptor was identified in an adult in good health. CDR3 nucleotide sequence: TGTGCCAGCAGCCACGTAGGGAGAACTGAAGCTTTCTTT. Residues: CASSHVGRTEAFF.